This T cell receptor beta chain was found in a study of CD8 T cells in ankylosing spondylitis. Findings and caveats of the study: Characteristic, it appeared, of ankylosing spondylitis blood was a TCR beta motif of roughly eight highly homologous variants.

Using quantitative 5'-RACE with molecular barcodes, the authors made TCR beta libraries. TCRdb itself ran the 5' RACE reads through MiXCR, one entry per CDR3 protein. Among some 840,000 distinct CDR3 sequences, about 10% were seen once, and the ten largest hold less than 0.65%. Notes on this clonotype: The antigen is not known.

Germline lookup yields CDR1 SGDLS and CDR2 YYNGEE. Trimming pared 0 bases from V and 3 bases from J, leaving 12 bases between. The length of the CDR3 is 15 residues. The chain is built from TRBV9 and TRBJ1-1, with a tentative D call TRBD1 (5 bases). This clonotype was sampled from a male donor with ankylosing spondylitis. The sample comprised blood, either unsorted or a sorted T cell fraction (not recorded which). The CDR3: CASSVDGQGYTEAFF. CDR3 nucleotide sequence: TGTGCCAGCAGCGTAGATGGGCAGGGTTACACTGAAGCTTTCTTT.